The rows below give T cell receptor beta chains drawn from one sample of a study of shared clonotypes between healthy human individuals. Profiling relied on immunoSEQ multiplex PCR, and the TCRdb table lists in-frame clones only, not all of them. Here the sample spans about 1.1 million clones, more than 75% being singletons. The sample taken for sequencing was memory CD4+ T cells from PBMCs. These TCRs come from a young man in good health. Some clones in this sample may be carry-over from other donors' samples. Each CDR3 is given with its conserved first and last residue. The D gene is left open where the match is weak. Rows give clone size only sometimes, using once, few, many, or a class for an expanded clone.

CDR3aa: CSVGILRQGAIADTQYF
CDR3nt: TGCAGCGTGGGGATATTGAGACAGGGGGCCATTGCAGATACGCAGTATTTT
v_gene: TRBV29-1
abundance: .
j_gene: TRBJ2-3
d_gene: TRBD1

CDR3aa: CASSPMRGTDTQYF
CDR3nt: TGTGCCAGCAGCCCTATGAGGGGCACAGATACGCAGTATTTT
v_gene: TRBV7-2
abundance: once
j_gene: TRBJ2-3
d_gene: .

CDR3aa: CASHSGQKNSEQYF
CDR3nt: TGCGCCAGCCACTCTGGACAGAAAAACTCCGAGCAGTACTTC
v_gene: TRBV5-1
abundance: .
j_gene: TRBJ2-7
d_gene: .

CDR3aa: CASSYGQYNEQFF
CDR3nt: TGTGCCAGCAGTTACGGACAGTACAATGAGCAGTTCTTC
v_gene: TRBV6-6
abundance: .
j_gene: TRBJ2-1
d_gene: .

CDR3aa: CATSSLAGGAPLGTDTQYF
CDR3nt: TGTGCCACCAGCAGCCTAGCAGGGGGCGCGCCTTTGGGCACAGATACGCAGTATTTT
v_gene: TRBV15
abundance: .
j_gene: TRBJ2-3
d_gene: TRBD1

CDR3aa: CASSPIKGAMINEQFF
CDR3nt: TGTGCCAGCTCACCTATAAAAGGGGCCATGATTAATGAGCAGTTCTTC
v_gene: TRBV18
abundance: once
j_gene: TRBJ2-1
d_gene: .

CDR3aa: CASSAGHLYEQYF
CDR3nt: TGTGCCAGCAGCGCCGGTCACCTCTACGAGCAGTACTTC
v_gene: TRBV11-3
abundance: few
j_gene: TRBJ2-7
d_gene: .

CDR3aa: CASSWSGFEQFF
CDR3nt: TGTGCCAGCAGTTGGTCAGGATTCGAGCAGTTCTTC
v_gene: TRBV6-6
abundance: .
j_gene: TRBJ2-1
d_gene: .

CDR3aa: CASSPGPGNTIYF
CDR3nt: TGTGCCAGCAGCCCTGGGCCCGGGAACACCATATATTTT
v_gene: TRBV7-3
abundance: .
j_gene: TRBJ1-3
d_gene: .

CDR3aa: CASRLAGDWNEQFF
CDR3nt: TGTGCCAGCAGACTAGCGGGAGATTGGAATGAGCAGTTCTTC
v_gene: TRBV28
abundance: .
j_gene: TRBJ2-1
d_gene: TRBD2

CDR3aa: CASTGQGNYEQYF
CDR3nt: TGCGCCAGTACCGGGCAGGGAAACTACGAGCAGTACTTC
v_gene: TRBV5-1
abundance: .
j_gene: TRBJ2-7
d_gene: .

CDR3aa: CASSLAAIFNEQFF
CDR3nt: TGTGCCAGCAGTCTAGCGGCCATTTTCAATGAGCAGTTCTTC
v_gene: TRBV27
abundance: .
j_gene: TRBJ2-1
d_gene: TRBD2

CDR3aa: CASSLGLAFRYEQYF
CDR3nt: TGTGCCAGCAGCTTGGGCCTAGCGTTCCGCTACGAGCAGTACTTC
v_gene: TRBV5-5
abundance: .
j_gene: TRBJ2-7
d_gene: .

CDR3aa: CASSSPSGYNEQFF
CDR3nt: TGTGCCAGCAGCTCCCCTAGCGGCTACAATGAGCAGTTCTTC
v_gene: TRBV7-2
abundance: .
j_gene: TRBJ2-1
d_gene: TRBD2

CDR3aa: CASSLDTMEQYF
CDR3nt: TGTGCCAGCAGCTTAGACACAATGGAGCAGTACTTC
v_gene: TRBV11-3
abundance: .
j_gene: TRBJ2-7
d_gene: .

CDR3aa: CASSRSGDTDTQYF
CDR3nt: TGTGCCAGCAGCCGTAGCGGAGACACAGATACGCAGTATTTT
v_gene: TRBV11-2
abundance: .
j_gene: TRBJ2-3
d_gene: .

CDR3aa: CASKEARGSMNTIYF
CDR3nt: TGTGCCAGCAAAGAAGCAAGGGGGAGTATGAACACCATATATTTT
v_gene: TRBV6-5
abundance: .
j_gene: TRBJ1-3
d_gene: .

CDR3aa: CSALNNEQFF
CDR3nt: TGCAGTGCCCTAAATAATGAGCAGTTCTTC
v_gene: TRBV20-1
abundance: many
j_gene: TRBJ2-1
d_gene: .

CDR3aa: CASRSPGQGSEKLFF
CDR3nt: TGTGCCAGCAGGAGCCCGGGACAGGGGAGTGAAAAACTGTTTTTT
v_gene: TRBV28
abundance: .
j_gene: TRBJ1-4
d_gene: TRBD1

CDR3aa: CASTRDYTDTQYF
CDR3nt: TGTGCCAGCACTCGGGACTACACAGATACGCAGTATTTT
v_gene: TRBV7-9
abundance: many
j_gene: TRBJ2-3
d_gene: TRBD2

CDR3aa: CATSRNRRERETQYF
CDR3nt: TGTGCCACCAGCAGGAACCGGCGGGAGAGGGAGACCCAGTACTTC
v_gene: TRBV15
abundance: .
j_gene: TRBJ2-5
d_gene: TRBD2

CDR3aa: CASSVGIVTDTQYF
CDR3nt: TGTGCCAGCAGTGTGGGGATCGTCACAGATACGCAGTATTTT
v_gene: TRBV25-1
abundance: once
j_gene: TRBJ2-3
d_gene: .

CDR3aa: CASSLERGDTQYF
CDR3nt: TGCGCCAGCAGCTTGGAAAGGGGGGATACGCAGTATTTT
v_gene: TRBV5-1
abundance: .
j_gene: TRBJ2-3
d_gene: .